The 15 T cell receptor beta chains presented below share a single source sample, sequenced in a study of radiotherapy plus CTLA-4 blockade in lung cancer. The repertoire was sequenced with immunoSEQ multiplex PCR; TCRdb's copy has only in-frame clones and lacks some. The sample includes approximately 94,000 clones, 82% of them seen just once. The sample consisted of peripheral blood, taken from a patient treated with radiotherapy plus ipilimumab. Every receptor here comes from a human donor with non-small cell lung cancer that progressed on radiotherapy plus ipilimumab.

The rearrangement uses TRBV27 and TRBJ2-1; 10 bases agree with TRBD2. In germline, CDR1 is MNHEY, CDR2 SMNVEV (reference sequence). V lost 3 bases to trimming and J lost 7 bases; unmatched junction nucleotides: 6. There are 15 residues in the CDR3. The CDR3 nucleotides read TGTGCCAGCAGTTTGGGTAGCGGGAGGCGGAATGAGCAGTTCTTC. It specifies CASSLGSGRRNEQFF.

This clone was counted a few times. The genes are TRBV6-1 and TRBJ1-2; maybe TRBD1 (6 bases). V shed 1 base and J shed 4 bases, with 13 bases lying between them. The CDR3 length is 15 residues. Germline loops: CDR1 MNHNS, CDR2 SASEGT. For the CDR3, the DNA is TGTGCCAGCAGTGAAGTAGCGGGGGCGTTCTATGGCTACACCTTC. Amino acid sequence: CASSEVAGAFYGYTF.

The J gene is TRBJ2-3, the V gene TRBV4-1; D possibly uses TRBD1 or TRBD2 (6 bases each). Germline values: CDR1 MGHRA, CDR2 YSYEKL. The V end was cut by 3 bases, the J end by 0 bases, with 16 bases between. CDR3 length: 17 residues. The CDR3 sequence is CASSHLWTGASTDTQYF. The CDR3 DNA is TGCGCCAGCAGCCATCTTTGGACGGGGGCTAGCACAGATACGCAGTATTTT.

V and J are TRBV10-3 and TRBJ2-7; the match to TRBD1 covers 9 bases. The CDR3 extends over 14 amino acids. Germline CDR1 reads ENHRY; CDR2 reads SYGVKD. The J segment lost 1 base and the V segment lost 5 bases, leaving 3 bases of the junction unmatched. The CDR3 loop is CAISLGQGSYEQYV. The CDR3 bases are TGTGCCATCAGTTTGGGACAGGGTTCCTACGAGCAGTACGTC.

The chain uses TRBV5-4 and TRBJ2-1; 8 bases are a match to TRBD2. CDR1 and CDR2 (germline): SGHNT, YYREEE (reference sequence). V dropped 2 bases and J dropped 5; count of bases not matched to a gene: 3. The CDR3 consists of 14 residues. The CDR3 here is CASSLVSGNNEQFF. DNA for the CDR3: TGTGCCAGCAGCTTAGTTAGCGGGAACAATGAGCAGTTCTTC.

The chain carries TRBV30 and TRBJ1-2; D remains unclear. From germline, CDR1 is GTSNPN and CDR2 SVGIG (reference sequence). V gave up 1 base and J gave up 8 bases, with 8 bases separating them. The CDR3 consists of 11 residues. CDR3 in DNA: TGTGCCTGGAGTGACCAATCGGGCTACACCTTC. Its protein is CAWSDQSGYTF.

The V gene is TRBV5-6, the J gene TRBJ2-7, with D unclear. Trimming pared 1 base from V and 7 bases from J, leaving 12 bases between. Germline V gene lookup returns CDR1 SGHDT and CDR2 YYEEEE. The CDR3 is 13 amino acids. This CDR3 is CASSLKALGEQYF. DNA of the CDR3: TGTGCCAGCAGCTTGAAGGCTCTTGGGGAGCAGTACTTC.

V gene TRBV27 combines with J gene TRBJ2-1; perhaps D is TRBD1 or TRBD2 (5 bases each). Trimming removed 4 bases from V and 10 bases from J, with 11 bases in between. In germline, CDR1 is MNHEY, CDR2 SMNVEV (reference sequence). This CDR3 region has 12 residues. The CDR3 protein is CASSWGFGEQFF. In DNA, the CDR3 is TGTGCCAGCAGTTGGGGGTTTGGGGAGCAGTTCTTC.

The rearrangement uses TRBV5-4 and TRBJ2-6; D not resolved. Germline assignment: CDR1 SGHNT and CDR2 YYREEE (reference sequence). Trimming took 0 bases from V and 1 from J, leaving 8 bases between them. The CDR3 is made up of 16 amino acids. The CDR3 coding sequence is TGTGCCAGCAGCTTGGGGGCCCTTTCTGGGGCCAACGTCCTGACTTTC. The encoded protein is CASSLGALSGANVLTF.

This clone was found once. The V call is TRBV6-6, the J call TRBJ2-7; D remains unclear. V was trimmed by 5 bases and J by 6 bases, leaving 8 bases between them. This CDR3 region has 11 residues. Germline V gene lookup returns CDR1 MNHNY and CDR2 SVGAGI (reference sequence). For the CDR3, the DNA is TGTGCCAGCAGTCCCAATTCCGAGCAGTACTTC. Amino acids: CASSPNSEQYF.

The rearrangement joins TRBV2 to TRBJ2-2; tentatively, D is TRBD2 (5 bases). Germline V CDR1 and CDR2: SNHLY, FYNNEI. The CDR3 length is 14 residues. Trimming removed 10 bases from V and 4 bases from J, with 16 bases in between. The CDR3 region is CATRVRESTGELFF. In DNA form, the CDR3 reads TGTGCCACCCGGGTTAGGGAGTCCACCGGGGAGCTGTTTTTT.

The genes are TRBV7-8 and TRBJ2-1; 8 bases agree with TRBD2. The V and J ends lost 3 bases and 0 bases, in that order; junction bases with no gene match: 4. Looked up from germline, CDR1 is SGHVS and CDR2 is FQNEAQ. The CDR3 is 16 amino acids. DNA for the CDR3: TGTGCCAGCAGCTTTCAGCGGGAGAGCTCCTACAATGAGCAGTTCTTC. This encodes CASSFQRESSYNEQFF.

The rearrangement links TRBV19 to TRBJ1-1; the match to TRBD1 covers 7 bases. Germline V gene sequence: CDR1 LNHDA, CDR2 SQIVND (reference sequence). Trimming at V came to 7 bases and at J to 0 bases, leaving 17 bases not matched to a gene. There are 18 residues in the CDR3. The CDR3 DNA sequence: TGTGCCAGTACTAATTTTTACCGACAGGGCCTCATGAACACTGAAGCTTTCTTT. Translating it yields CASTNFYRQGLMNTEAFF.

The rearrangement links TRBV2 to TRBJ2-7; D unclear. V lost 5 bases and J lost 3, with 8 bases in between. Germline V lookup: CDR1 SNHLY, CDR2 FYNNEI. CDR3 length: 12 residues. CDR3: CASSYDNYEQYF. Here the CDR3 DNA reads TGTGCCAGCAGTTATGACAACTACGAGCAGTACTTC.

Only a few counts were recorded for this clone. The chain is built from TRBV6-5 and TRBJ1-4; maybe TRBD1 (6 bases). V was shortened by 6 bases and J by 4 bases, with 15 bases between the two germline ends. The CDR3 length is 15 residues. Per the germline V gene, CDR1 is MNHEY and CDR2 is SVGAGI. The CDR3 bases are TGTGCCAGCAGCGGGACACAAGATCATAATGAAAAACTGTTTTTT. Encoded protein: CASSGTQDHNEKLFF.